This T cell receptor (beta chain) was obtained from a study of cytomegalovirus exposure and HLA in healthy donors. This clone was detected a few times. The PCR used 60 Vbeta and 13 Jbeta primers. Generated by immunoSEQ multiplex PCR, the TCRdb table keeps only in-frame clones and is missing some. Of roughly 150,000 clones in the sample, approximately 78% were seen once. V lost 5 bases to trimming and J lost 3 bases, with 11 bases between them. The germline CDR1 and CDR2 sequences are SGHAT and FQNNGV. CDR3 size: 14 residues. Specimen: PBMCs. The chain recombines TRBV11-2 with TRBJ1-5; a possible D gene is TRBD1 (5 bases). The sequence was obtained from a male donor in good health and CMV-seronegative. The CDR3 DNA follows: TGTGCCAGCAGCCCCCAGGGATTCAATCAGCCCCAGCATTTT. Translated, it gives CASSPQGFNQPQHF.